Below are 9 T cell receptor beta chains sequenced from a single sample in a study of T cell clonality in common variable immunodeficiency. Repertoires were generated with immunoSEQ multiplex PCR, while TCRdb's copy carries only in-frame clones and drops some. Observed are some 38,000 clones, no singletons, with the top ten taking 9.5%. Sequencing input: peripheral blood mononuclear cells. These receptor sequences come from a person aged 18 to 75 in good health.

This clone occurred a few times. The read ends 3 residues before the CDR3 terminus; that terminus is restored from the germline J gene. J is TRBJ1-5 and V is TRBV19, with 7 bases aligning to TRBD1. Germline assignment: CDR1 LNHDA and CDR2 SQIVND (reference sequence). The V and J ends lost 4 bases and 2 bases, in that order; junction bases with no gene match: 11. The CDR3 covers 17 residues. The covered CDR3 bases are TGTGCCAGTAGTACACCCCTTTTCAGGGGGGGCAATCAGCCC. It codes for CASSTPLFRGGNQP. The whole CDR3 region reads CASSTPLFRGGNQPQHF.

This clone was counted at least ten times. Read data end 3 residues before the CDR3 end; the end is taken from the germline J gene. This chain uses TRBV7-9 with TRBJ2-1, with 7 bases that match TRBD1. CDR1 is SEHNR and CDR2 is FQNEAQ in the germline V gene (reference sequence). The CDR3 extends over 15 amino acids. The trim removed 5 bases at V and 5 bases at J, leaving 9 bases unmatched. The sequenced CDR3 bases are TGTGCCAGCAGCAAACCGACAGGGAATAACAATGAG. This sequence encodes CASSKPTGNNNE. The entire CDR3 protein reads CASSKPTGNNNEQFF.

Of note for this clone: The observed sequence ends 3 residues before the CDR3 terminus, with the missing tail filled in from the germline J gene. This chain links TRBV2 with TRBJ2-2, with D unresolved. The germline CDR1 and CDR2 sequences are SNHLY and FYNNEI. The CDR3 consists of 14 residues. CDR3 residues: CASSDQALLEKLFF. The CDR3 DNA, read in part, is TGTGCCAGCAGTGACCAGGCCTTGCTTGAAAAG.

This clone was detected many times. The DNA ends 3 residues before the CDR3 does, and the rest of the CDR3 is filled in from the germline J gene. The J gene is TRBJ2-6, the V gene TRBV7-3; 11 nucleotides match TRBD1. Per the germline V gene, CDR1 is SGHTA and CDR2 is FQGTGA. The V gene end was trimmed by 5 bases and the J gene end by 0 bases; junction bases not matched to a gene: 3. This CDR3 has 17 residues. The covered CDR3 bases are TGTGCCAGCAGCATCGGGACAGGGGGCTCTGGGGCCAACGTC. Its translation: CASSIGTGGSGANV. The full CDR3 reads CASSIGTGGSGANVLTF.

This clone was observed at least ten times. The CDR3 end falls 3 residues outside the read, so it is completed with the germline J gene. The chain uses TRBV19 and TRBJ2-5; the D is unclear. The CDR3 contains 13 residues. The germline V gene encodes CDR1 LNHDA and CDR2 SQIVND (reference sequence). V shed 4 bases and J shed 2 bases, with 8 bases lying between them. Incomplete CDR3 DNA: TGTGCCAGTAGTAGGGCAGAGCAAGAGACC. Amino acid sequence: CASSRAEQET. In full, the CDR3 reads CASSRAEQETQYF.

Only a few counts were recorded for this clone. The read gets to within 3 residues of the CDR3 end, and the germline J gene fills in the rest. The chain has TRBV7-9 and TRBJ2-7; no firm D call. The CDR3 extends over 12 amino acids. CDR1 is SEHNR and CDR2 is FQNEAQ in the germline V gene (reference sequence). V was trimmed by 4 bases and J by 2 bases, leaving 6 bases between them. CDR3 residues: CASSSGAYEQYF. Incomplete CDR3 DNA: TGTGCCAGCAGCTCAGGAGCCTACGAG.

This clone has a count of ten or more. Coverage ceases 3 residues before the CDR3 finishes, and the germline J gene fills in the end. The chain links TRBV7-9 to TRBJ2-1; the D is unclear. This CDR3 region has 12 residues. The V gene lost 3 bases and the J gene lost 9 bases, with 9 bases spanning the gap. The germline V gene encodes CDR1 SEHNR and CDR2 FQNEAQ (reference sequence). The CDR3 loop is CASSFPKGEQFF. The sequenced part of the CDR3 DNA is TGTGCCAGCAGCTTCCCGAAGGGTGAG.

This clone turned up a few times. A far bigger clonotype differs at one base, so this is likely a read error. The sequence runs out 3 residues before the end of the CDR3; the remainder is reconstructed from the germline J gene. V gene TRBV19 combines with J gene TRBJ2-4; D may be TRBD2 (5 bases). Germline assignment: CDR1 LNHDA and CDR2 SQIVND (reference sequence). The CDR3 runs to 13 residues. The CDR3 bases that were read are TGTGCCAGTAAGGAATCTAGCCGAGAGACT. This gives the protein CASKESSRET. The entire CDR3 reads CASKESSRETQYF.

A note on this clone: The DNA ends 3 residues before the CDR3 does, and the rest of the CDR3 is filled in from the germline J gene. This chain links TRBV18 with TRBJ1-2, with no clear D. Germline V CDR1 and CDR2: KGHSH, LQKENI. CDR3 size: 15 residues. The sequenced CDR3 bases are TGTGCCAGCTCACCACGAGCTAGCGGGAACTACGAC. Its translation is CASSPRASGNYD. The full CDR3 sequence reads CASSPRASGNYDYTF.